This T cell receptor beta chain was captured by sequencing in a study of tumor-infiltrating lymphocytes in oesophageal squamous cell carcinoma (dated by TCRdb to the mid-2010s). As regards this clonotype: The antigen it binds to is not known. No per-base quality is available; no much larger clone lies one base away.

The library was obtained by PCR. Sequencer: Illumina HiSeq 2000. The raw public reads went through TCRdb reprocessing: fastp at Q25, MiXCR clone calling, in-frame beta chains kept. CDR3 protein duplicates are merged, each entry listing the most common genes and DNA. A total of roughly 16,000 distinct CDR3 sequences appear in this sample, less than 55% of them only once. The ten most abundant clones make up around a third of the sample. Via the germline V gene, CDR1 is WSHSY and CDR2 SAAADI. Including cysteine and phenylalanine, the CDR3 has 15 amino acids. Only the CDR3 region is kept as DNA, spanning 45 bases read in frame from base 1.

Sequencing used normal esophageal tissue next to the tumor. This receptor was identified in a female donor with esophageal squamous cell carcinoma. In this chain, TRBV10-2 is recombined with TRBJ2-5; 9 bases in between match TRBD2. The DNA end is a closer match to TRBJ2-7, so the J assignment may be wrong. In nucleotide form, the sequence is TGCGCCAGCAGACTGACCGTAGCGGGAGTGAACGAGCAGTACTTC. This sequence encodes CASRLTVAGVNEQYF.